Below, 24 T cell receptor beta chains from the same sample are listed, as sequenced in a study of beta chain features in type 1 diabetes. All of the isolated RNA was reverse transcribed, so expressed TCRB transcripts were sequenced. Produced via immunoSEQ multiplex PCR; TCRdb's table is partial and in-frame only. Among around 250,000 clones, 11% to 15% were seen once, and the ten largest hold approximately 0.024%. Sequencing was carried out using naive CD4+ T cells from blood. These receptors were taken from a woman in her 40s in good health.

The rearrangement links TRBV11-2 to TRBJ2-3; 8 bases match TRBD2. Per germline, CDR1 SGHAT and CDR2 FQNNGV. The CDR3 sequence is 15 residues long. V lost 3 bases to trimming and J lost 5 bases; unmatched junction nucleotides: 7. CDR3 DNA: TGTGCCAGCAGCTTTCTGCGGGGGGCGGGAGATACGCAGTATTTT. It encodes CASSFLRGAGDTQYF.

The genes are TRBV27 and TRBJ2-5; TRBD2 is a possible D gene (6 bases). The CDR3 spans 15 residues. CDR1 is MNHEY, CDR2 SMNVEV, per germline (reference sequence). V dropped 8 bases and J dropped 2 bases, with 18 bases sitting between them. For the CDR3, the DNA is TGTGCCAGCGGATCAGGAGGGCTGGTTCAAGAGACCCAGTACTTC. It is translated as CASGSGGLVQETQYF.

V gene TRBV2 combines with J gene TRBJ2-7, with TRBD1 identical over 9 bases. Near its end, the DNA agrees better with TRBJ2-1, so the J call may be wrong. Germline CDR1 and CDR2: SNHLY and FYNNEI. CDR3 length equals 15 residues. CDR3 nucleotides: TGTGCCAGCAGATATACAGGGGGCGATGGAGATGAGCAGTTCTTC. Its translation: CASRYTGGDGDEQFF.

This clone appeared a few times. V gene TRBV9 combines with J gene TRBJ2-2, with a tentative D call TRBD1 (5 bases). The CDR3 length is 15 residues. V gave up 4 bases and J gave up 2 bases, with 12 bases separating them. Germline V gene lookup returns CDR1 SGDLS and CDR2 YYNGEE. In DNA form, the CDR3 reads TGTGCCAGCAGCATGGCGACAGATAACACCGGGGAGCTGTTTTTT. The encoded protein is CASSMATDNTGELFF.

The chain carries TRBV6-6 and TRBJ1-6; D call uncertain. The CDR3 loop spans 13 amino acids. Between the trimmed V and J ends, which lost 5 bases and 10 bases, there was a span of 12 bases. CDR1 is MNHNY, CDR2 SVGAGI, per germline (reference sequence). The CDR3: CASSRTLGSPLHF. In DNA, the CDR3 is TGTGCCAGCAGTCGTACGCTCGGGTCACCCCTCCACTTT.

The V and J genes are TRBV12-5 and TRBJ1-6; D unresolved. V lost 8 bases, J lost 1 base, and 12 bases lay in between. The V gene's germline CDR1 is LGHNT and CDR2 FRNRAP. CDR3 length: 15 residues. In nucleotides, the CDR3 is TGTGCTAGTAGGTCCGGGGTTTCCTATAATTCACCCCTCCACTTT. This encodes CASRSGVSYNSPLHF.

In this sample, this clone turned up a few times. V and J are TRBV18 and TRBJ1-1; a weak D match, TRBD1 (6 bases). This CDR3 has 16 amino acids. Germline V gene sequence: CDR1 KGHSH, CDR2 LQKENI. Trimming cost V 3 bases and J 6 bases, with 20 bases left between them. Here the CDR3 reads CASSPVGGQFGSEAFF. The CDR3 DNA reads TGTGCCAGCTCACCGGTTGGGGGCCAATTTGGGTCTGAAGCTTTCTTT.

The V call is TRBV11-2, the J call TRBJ2-5, with 16 bases that match TRBD2. The V and J ends lost 1 base and 11 bases, in that order; junction bases with no gene match: 4. Germline CDR1 is SGHAT and CDR2 is FQNNGV. The CDR3 is 15 residues long. CDR3 loop: CASSLVGTSGGEQYF. In nucleotides, the CDR3 is TGTGCCAGCAGCTTAGTCGGGACTAGCGGGGGGGAGCAGTACTTC.

This sequence joins TRBV5-1 and TRBJ1-6; TRBD1 aligns across 11 bases. J gave up 2 bases and V 4 bases, and 2 bases lay outside the gene matches. This CDR3 contains 16 residues. Germline V gene sequence: CDR1 SGHRS, CDR2 YFSETQ. DNA for the CDR3: TGCGCCAGCAGCAGGACAGGGGGCGCCTATAATTCACCCCTCCACTTT. Encoded protein: CASSRTGGAYNSPLHF.

V gene TRBV6-6 combines with J gene TRBJ2-4, with D maybe TRBD2 (5 bases). This CDR3 is built from 14 residues. V lost 6 bases and J 3 bases, leaving 12 bases between the germline ends. The germline V gene encodes CDR1 MNHNY and CDR2 SVGAGI (reference sequence). The CDR3 region is CASRYGRDKNIQYF. The CDR3 nucleotides are TGTGCCAGCAGGTACGGACGGGACAAAAACATTCAGTACTTC.

This clone was detected a few times. The chain uses TRBV7-9 and TRBJ2-3; D is unclear. This CDR3 spans 13 amino acids. V shed 0 bases and J shed 5 bases, with 6 bases lying between them. Per the germline V gene, CDR1 is SEHNR and CDR2 is FQNEAQ (reference sequence). CDR3 in DNA: TGTGCCAGCAGCTTAGCGCGCGGAGATACGCAGTATTTT. Protein: CASSLARGDTQYF.

This clone came up a few times. V and J are TRBV11-2 and TRBJ2-5; 9 nucleotides match TRBD2. The CDR3 has 16 amino acids. After removal of 1 base from V and 5 bases from J, the junction contained 8 bases not matched to a gene. The germline gives CDR1 SGHAT, CDR2 FQNNGV. The CDR3 loop reads CASSLVAGGPFETQYF. The DNA of the CDR3 is TGTGCCAGCAGCTTAGTGGCGGGGGGGCCTTTTGAGACCCAGTACTTC. Supplemented by reference TRBV11-2 and TRBJ2-5, the full variable domain reads EAGVAQSPRYKIIEKRQSVAFWCNPISGHATLYWYQQILGQGPKLLIQFQNNGVVDDSQLPKDRFSAERLKGVDSTLKIQPAKLEDSAVYLCASSLVAGGPFETQYFGPGTRLLVL.

The J gene is TRBJ2-7, the V gene TRBV7-2; the D is unclear. The CDR3 spans 12 residues. V lost 1 base and J 6 bases, leaving 7 bases between the germline ends. CDR1 is SGHTA and CDR2 is FQGNSA in the germline V gene. The CDR3 coding sequence is TGTGCCAGCAGCTTAGAAGCTTCCGAGCAGTACTTC. It codes for CASSLEASEQYF.

The sample holds a few counts of this clone. The chain uses TRBV5-1 and TRBJ1-1; D uncertain. CDR1 is SGHRS, CDR2 YFSETQ, per germline. The CDR3 is 17 residues long. Deletions cut 0 bases from V and 5 bases from J, with 20 bases between. CDR3 loop: CASSLAGGSWRQTEAFF. As DNA, the CDR3 is TGCGCCAGCAGCTTGGCCGGAGGGAGTTGGAGGCAGACTGAAGCTTTCTTT.

This clone has more than one count but fewer than ten. This rearrangement joins TRBV19 to TRBJ1-5; 7 positions match TRBD1. From germline, CDR1 is LNHDA and CDR2 SQIVND (reference sequence). The V and J ends lost 4 bases and 5 bases, in that order; junction bases with no gene match: 11. The CDR3 sequence is 16 residues long. The DNA of the CDR3 is TGTGCCAGTAGTACCCGGACAGGCAGGGGTGATCAGCCCCAGCATTTT. Translating it yields CASSTRTGRGDQPQHF.

This clone has only a few counts. V is TRBV14 and J is TRBJ2-1, with D possibly being TRBD1 (5 bases). V lost 3 bases to trimming and J lost 3 bases, with 6 bases between them. This CDR3 spans 13 amino acids. From germline, CDR1 is SGHDN and CDR2 FVKESK. The CDR3 nucleotides read TGTGCCAGCAGCCAGGACATCTACAATGAGCAGTTCTTC. Translation gives CASSQDIYNEQFF.

The genes are TRBV11-2 and TRBJ2-1; D is possibly TRBD2 (6 bases). The germline gives CDR1 SGHAT, CDR2 FQNNGV. V gave up 0 bases and J gave up 6 bases, with 12 bases separating them. CDR3 length equals 15 residues. Written as DNA, the CDR3 is TGTGCCAGCAGCTTAGAAGGGCGGCGGGGCAATGAGCAGTTCTTC. Amino acids: CASSLEGRRGNEQFF.

A single count supports this clone. V gene TRBV6-5 combines with J gene TRBJ1-5; D unresolved. This CDR3 has 15 amino acids. CDR1 and CDR2 (germline): MNHEY, SVGAGI. V lost 1 base to trimming and J lost 6 bases, with 13 bases between them. For the CDR3, the DNA is TGTGCCAGCAGTTACTTCAGAGGCGCTGGTCAGCCCCAGCATTTT. Translating gives CASSYFRGAGQPQHF.

The rearrangement links TRBV9 to TRBJ2-3; 10 bases fit TRBD2. Germline-derived CDR1 and CDR2 are SGDLS and YYNGEE. Trimming removed 3 bases from V and 0 bases from J; junction bases left unmatched: 4. The CDR3 loop spans 16 amino acids. CDR3 DNA: TGTGCCAGCAGCGCCCTAGCGGGGGTGAGCACAGATACGCAGTATTTT. Protein product: CASSALAGVSTDTQYF.

The chain employs TRBV5-1 and TRBJ2-2, with 8 nucleotides matching TRBD1. With V trimmed by 3 bases and J by 4 bases, 8 bases remained unmatched. Germline loops: CDR1 SGHRS, CDR2 YFSETQ. CDR3 size: 16 residues. As DNA, the CDR3 is TGCGCCAGCAGCTCCTCCGGGACAGGTATCACCGGGGAGCTGTTTTTT. The encoded protein is CASSSSGTGITGELFF.

This clone was counted between two and nine times. V and J are TRBV10-3 and TRBJ2-2; D call uncertain. This CDR3 is built from 11 residues. The V end was cut by 9 bases, the J end by 7 bases, with 9 bases between. From germline, CDR1 is ENHRY and CDR2 SYGVKD. CDR3 DNA: TGTGCCATTCGCGTGAGCGGGGAGCTGTTTTTT. Its protein is CAIRVSGELFF.

The rearrangement uses TRBV12-5 and TRBJ2-3, with 13 bases fitting TRBD2. The CDR3 consists of 18 residues. Trimming at V came to 0 bases and at J to 3 bases, leaving 6 bases not matched to a gene. Per the germline V gene, CDR1 is LGHNT and CDR2 is FRNRAP. The DNA for the CDR3 is TGTGCTAGTGGTTTGGTAAGGATGGGACTAGCGGGGACAGATACGCAGTATTTT. Amino acids: CASGLVRMGLAGTDTQYF.

This clone was observed a few times. The CDR3 DNA reads as TGTGCCAGTAGCGGGGGGTCGTCTGGGGCCAACGTCCTGACTTTC. Residues: CASSGGSSGANVLTF. The chain is built from TRBV19 and TRBJ2-6; TRBD2 agrees at 7 bases. Germline V gene data show CDR1 as LNHDA and CDR2 as SQIVND (reference sequence). The CDR3 spans 15 residues. The V and J ends lost 6 bases and 1 base, in that order; junction bases with no gene match: 3.

J is TRBJ1-6 and V is TRBV5-6, with 8 bases identical to TRBD1. Per germline, CDR1 SGHDT and CDR2 YYEEEE. The CDR3 is 17 amino acids. Trimming took 1 base from V and 4 from J; bases not matched to a gene: 7. The CDR3 sequence: CASSLNPGGLYNSPLHF. CDR3 in DNA: TGTGCCAGCAGCTTGAATCCAGGGGGCTTGTATAATTCACCCCTCCACTTT.